This T cell receptor beta chain was captured in a study of cytomegalovirus exposure and HLA in healthy donors. Broader study findings: Researchers catalogued about 150 TCR beta chains as cytomegalovirus-associated.

Regarding this clone: The antigen is not known.

The data were produced by immunoSEQ multiplex PCR, yet TCRdb's version contains in-frame clones alone and is incomplete. The data contain 150,000 to 200,000 clones, 84% of them singletons. The donors formed part of the 120-subject validation cohort, distinct from the approximately 630-subject first cohort. The CDR3 is made up of 14 amino acids. Trimming left V 1 base short and J 4 bases short, with 10 bases between. CDR1 is SNHLY, CDR2 FYNNEI, per germline. This rearrangement joins TRBV2 to TRBJ1-1, with D tentatively TRBD1 (5 bases). Material for sequencing was PBMCs. This TCR was sampled from a man aged 25 to 40 in good health and CMV-seropositive. The CDR3 is CASSEGGAGTEAFF. The CDR3, as DNA: TGTGCCAGCAGTGAAGGGGGCGCCGGCACTGAAGCTTTCTTT. Filled out from reference TRBV2 and TRBJ1-1, the complete variable domain reads EPEVTQTPSHQVTQMGQEVILRCVPISNHLYFYWYRQILGQKVEFLVSFYNNEISEKSEIFDDQFSVERPDGSNFTLKIRSTKLEDSAMYFCASSEGGAGTEAFFGQGTRLTVV.